This T cell receptor (beta chain) was recovered during a study of T cells in Graves' hyperthyroidism and ophthalmopathy. Findings of the study overall: Also found in blood were most expanded thyroid clonotypes above 0.001.

Subjects aged 18 to 65 presented with newly diagnosed hyperthyroidism of less than 2 months' duration. Pregnant or lactating patients were excluded, as were those with uncontrolled infection or other autoimmune disease. Clinical symptoms, serum thyroxine, TRAb, thyroid ultrasound and orbital computed tomography informed diagnoses. The CDR3 sequence is 12 residues long. Germline V gene lookup returns CDR1 SQVTM and CDR2 ANQGSEA. Remarks on this clonotype: Its matching antigen is unknown.

What was amplified from RNA transcripts were TCR beta CDR3 regions. First-round RT-PCR of the TCR CDR3 relied on the HTBI primer set. TCRdb reprocessed the multiplex PCR reads via MiXCR and lists one record per CDR3 protein. The profile shows some 800,000 distinct CDR3 sequences, around 38% of them singletons. The J gene is TRBJ1-2, the V gene TRBV29-1; D is perhaps TRBD1 (5 bases). This TCR was recovered from a young man with Graves' hyperthyroidism. Material for sequencing was blood. The CDR3 region is CRKVAGHYGYTF. CDR3 nucleotides: TGCAGGAAGGTCGCGGGGCACTATGGCTACACCTTC.